These 9 T cell receptor beta chains came from one sample sequenced in a study of shared clonotypes between healthy human individuals. CD8 cells regarded as naive lacked CD45RO, were positively chosen for CCR7, and omitted terminally differentiated effector memory CD45RA+ cells. Only in-frame clones appear in the TCRdb table, and some are missing; sequencing was by immunoSEQ multiplex PCR. The sample carries fewer than 1 million clones, 95% to 97% recorded once. Sequenced: naive CD8+ T cells sorted from blood. These receptors all stem from a man aged 30-40 years in good health.

The J gene is TRBJ2-1, the V gene TRBV5-1; D is perhaps TRBD1 or TRBD2 (5 bases each). Germline-derived CDR1 and CDR2 are SGHRS and YFSETQ. There are 16 residues in the CDR3. V gave up 3 bases and J gave up 0 bases, with 13 bases separating them. The CDR3 here is CASSSGTVSSYNEQFF. The CDR3 DNA is TGCGCCAGCAGCTCTGGGACGGTAAGCTCCTACAATGAGCAGTTCTTC.

DNA for the CDR3: TGCGCCAGCCCACCTACAGGTGACAAGGCTGAAGCTTTCTTT. It translates to CASPPTGDKAEAFF. This rearrangement joins TRBV5-1 to TRBJ1-1; D might be TRBD1 (5 bases). The ends were cut back, 7 bases at V and 6 bases at J, with 19 bases in the middle. Germline values: CDR1 SGHRS, CDR2 YFSETQ. The CDR3 extends over 14 amino acids.

This chain joins TRBV27 and TRBJ2-1; 7 bases fit TRBD1. Germline loops: CDR1 MNHEY, CDR2 SMNVEV (reference sequence). J was trimmed by 0 bases and V by 4 bases; bases with no gene match: 9. The CDR3 loop spans 17 amino acids. The CDR3 DNA sequence: TGTGCCAGCAGTTATCGGCAGGGGGTGAGCTCCTACAATGAGCAGTTCTTC. This gives the protein CASSYRQGVSSYNEQFF.

This clone has more than one count but fewer than ten. The chain is built from TRBV7-9 and TRBJ2-5, with 8 positions matching TRBD2. The germline V gene encodes CDR1 SEHNR and CDR2 FQNEAQ (reference sequence). V lost 0 bases and J lost 4; bases outside the gene matches: 1. The CDR3 sequence is 14 residues long. The CDR3 sequence: CASSLAREAETQYF. The CDR3 nucleotides read TGTGCCAGCAGCTTAGCGCGGGAGGCAGAGACCCAGTACTTC.

The chain links TRBV5-1 to TRBJ1-1, with 8 bases that match TRBD1. The CDR3 is made up of 15 amino acids. The V and J ends lost 4 bases and 3 bases, in that order; junction bases with no gene match: 8. CDR1 is SGHRS, CDR2 YFSETQ, per germline. The CDR3 reads CASSPRTGQDTEAFF. In DNA, the CDR3 is TGCGCCAGCAGCCCGAGGACAGGGCAGGACACTGAAGCTTTCTTT. Complete variable domain (other parts from reference TRBV5-1 and TRBJ1-1): KAGVTQTPRYLIKTRGQQVTLSCSPISGHRSVSWYQQTPGQGLQFLFEYFSETQRNKGNFPGRFSGRQFSNSRSEMNVSTLELGDSALYLCASSPRTGQDTEAFFGQGTRLTVV.

This clone is a singleton in its sample. The genes are TRBV15 and TRBJ2-5; D possibly corresponds to TRBD2 (5 bases). Trimming took off 0 bases at V and 5 bases at J, with 19 bases between the two ends. Germline V gives CDR1 LNHNV, CDR2 YYDKDF (reference sequence). The CDR3 loop spans 17 amino acids. CDR3 in amino acids: CATSREGPDSNTETQYF. DNA of the CDR3: TGTGCCACCAGCAGAGAAGGGCCGGACTCGAACACGGAGACCCAGTACTTC.

The V call is TRBV2, the J call TRBJ2-5; either TRBD1 or TRBD2 may supply D (6 bases each). CDR1 SNHLY and CDR2 FYNNEI come from the germline V gene. The CDR3 consists of 14 residues. Between the trimmed V and J ends, which lost 6 bases and 3 bases, there was a span of 14 bases. CDR3 in DNA: TGTGCCAGCAGACAGGGAGGCGGGGAAGAGACCCAGTACTTC. It specifies CASRQGGGEETQYF.

This chain connects TRBV4-2 to TRBJ2-3; D call uncertain. CDR1 is LGHNA, CDR2 YNFKEQ, per germline. The CDR3 spans 12 residues. V was cut by 4 bases and J by 6 bases, with 8 bases left in between. The DNA of the CDR3 is TGTGCCAGCAGCCCTCCGGCCGATACGCAGTATTTT. This codes for CASSPPADTQYF.

This clone has just one count. The chain employs TRBV7-9 and TRBJ1-2; TRBD1 is a possible D gene (6 bases). V lost 0 bases and J 8 bases, leaving 13 bases between the germline ends. The CDR3 totals 14 residues. Germline V gene sequence: CDR1 SEHNR, CDR2 FQNEAQ (reference sequence). In DNA, the CDR3 is TGTGCCAGCAGCTTAGCAACAGGGAAAGGGGGCTACACCTTC. It encodes CASSLATGKGGYTF.